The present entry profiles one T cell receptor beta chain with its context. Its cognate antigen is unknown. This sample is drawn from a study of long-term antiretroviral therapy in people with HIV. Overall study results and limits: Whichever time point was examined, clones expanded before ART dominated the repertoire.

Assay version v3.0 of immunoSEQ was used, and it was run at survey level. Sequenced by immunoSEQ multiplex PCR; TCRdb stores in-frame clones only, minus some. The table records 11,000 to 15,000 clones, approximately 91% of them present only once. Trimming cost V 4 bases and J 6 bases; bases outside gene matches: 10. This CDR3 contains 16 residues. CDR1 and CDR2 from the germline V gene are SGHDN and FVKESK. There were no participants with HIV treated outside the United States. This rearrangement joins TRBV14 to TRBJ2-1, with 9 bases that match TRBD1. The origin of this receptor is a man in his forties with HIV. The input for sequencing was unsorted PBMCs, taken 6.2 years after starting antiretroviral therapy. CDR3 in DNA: TGTGCCAGCAGCCCTTCTTCCGGGACAGGGTTCAATGAGCAGTTCTTC. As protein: CASSPSSGTGFNEQFF.